Listed here is a single T cell receptor (beta chain). The target antigen is unknown. The data were taken from a study of T cell responses to AZD1222 COVID-19 vaccine. Notes on the study in general: Clonal diversity was possibly underestimated, and white British individuals and females predominated among donors.

Clones were sequenced by immunoSEQ multiplex PCR, and TCRdb holds only the in-frame ones, with some missing. The data contain about 68,000 clones, roughly 89% of them singletons. The sequences come from peripheral blood, collected on day 0 of AZD1222 vaccination. This clonotype was sampled from an adult in good health.

The CDR3, as DNA: TGTGCCAAAGGGCGGTGTTACAGCTCCTATAATTCACCCCTCCACTTT. It translates to CAKGRCYSSYNSPLHF. The V and J genes are TRBV9 and TRBJ1-6; D remains ambiguous. This CDR3 has 16 residues. Trimming pared 9 bases from V and 0 bases from J, leaving 16 bases between. Germline V gene lookup returns CDR1 SGDLS and CDR2 YYNGEE. Drawing the rest from reference TRBV9 and TRBJ1-6, the complete variable domain is DSGVTQTPKHLITATGQRVTLRCSPRSGDLSVYWYQQSLDQGLQFLIQYYNGEERAKGNILERFSAQQFPDLHSELNLSSLELGDSALYFCAKGRCYSSYNSPLHFGNGTRLTVT.